One and the same sample provided the 28 T cell receptor beta chains below, sequenced in a study of blood T cell repertoires in COVID-19. Measured with immunoSEQ multiplex PCR; TCRdb has only the in-frame clones, and not every one. The data show 60,000 to 90,000 clones, approximately 86% seen once. The sequenced sample was peripheral blood. These receptors were taken from a human donor in a cohort sampled during active COVID-19.

This chain joins TRBV29-1 and TRBJ2-1; the D gene is possibly TRBD2 (5 bases). CDR1 is SQVTM and CDR2 is ANQGSEA in the germline V gene. V lost 4 bases, J lost 4 bases, and 17 bases lay in between. The CDR3 is 15 residues long. The CDR3 sequence is CSVVAPRSIYNEQFF. CDR3 sequence (DNA): TGCAGCGTTGTAGCGCCCCGATCAATATACAATGAGCAGTTCTTC.

J is TRBJ1-5 and V is TRBV10-3; the D gene is possibly TRBD1 (5 bases). Between the trimmed V and J ends, which lost 8 bases and 10 bases, there was a span of 18 bases. The CDR3 extends over 13 amino acids. The germline gives CDR1 ENHRY, CDR2 SYGVKD. CDR3 sequence reads: CAISFGRDEPQHF. The CDR3 DNA reads TGTGCCATCTCTTTCGGCAGGGATGAACCCCAGCATTTT.

This clone has just a few counts. The rearrangement uses TRBV5-1 and TRBJ2-7; 9 bases agree with TRBD1. Looked up from germline, CDR1 is SGHRS and CDR2 is YFSETQ. The V segment lost 4 bases and the J segment 2 bases; nucleotides outside the gene matches: 7. The CDR3 is made up of 15 amino acids. CDR3 in amino acids: CASSAGQGFPYEQYF. Written as DNA, the CDR3 is TGCGCCAGCAGCGCGGGACAGGGTTTTCCCTACGAGCAGTACTTC.

This rearrangement joins TRBV27 to TRBJ1-1, with a weak D call TRBD1 (6 bases). V was clipped by 0 bases and J by 8 bases, with 13 bases between them. Per the germline V gene, CDR1 is MNHEY and CDR2 is SMNVEV (reference sequence). The CDR3 spans 14 residues. This CDR3 reads CASSLSGGGREAFF. The CDR3 DNA follows: TGTGCCAGCAGTTTATCTGGCGGGGGGCGAGAAGCTTTCTTT.

The rearrangement joins TRBV12-3 or TRBV12-4 to TRBJ2-1; 8 bases fit TRBD1. J lost 10 bases, V lost 6 bases, and 5 bases had no gene match. The CDR3 loop spans 12 amino acids. In DNA, the CDR3 is TGTGCCAGCAGGCCGGACAGGGCCGAGCAGTTCTTC. Translation: CASRPDRAEQFF.

The rearrangement joins TRBV19 to TRBJ2-3; 11 nucleotides agree with TRBD1. This CDR3 region has 15 residues. J gave up 4 bases and V 5 bases, and 5 bases lay outside the gene matches. The germline gives CDR1 LNHDA, CDR2 SQIVND (reference sequence). This chain's CDR3 is CASSLWTGGADTQYF. In nucleotides, the CDR3 is TGTGCCAGTAGTCTTTGGACAGGGGGCGCAGATACGCAGTATTTT.

The rearrangement joins TRBV6-6 to TRBJ2-5; the D gene is possibly TRBD2 (7 bases). This CDR3 is built from 15 residues. The germline gives CDR1 MNHNY, CDR2 SVGAGI (reference sequence). Trimming shortened V by 2 bases and J by 2 bases, and 12 bases separated the two germline ends. The CDR3 region is CASSYGGGAQETQYF. CDR3 nucleotide sequence: TGTGCCAGCAGTTACGGTGGGGGGGCACAAGAGACCCAGTACTTC.

This clone was picked up one time. The rearrangement uses TRBV6-2 or TRBV6-3 and TRBJ2-7, with D maybe TRBD1 (5 bases). This CDR3 contains 15 residues. Trimming stripped 2 bases from V and 0 bases from J, with 11 bases between. Germline V lookup: CDR1 MNHEY, CDR2 SVGEGT. For the CDR3, the DNA is TGTGCCAGCAGTTACAGGGGCCTGAGCTCCTACGAGCAGTACTTC. It encodes CASSYRGLSSYEQYF.

The V gene is TRBV2, the J gene TRBJ2-2; TRBD1 is a possible D gene (6 bases). The CDR3 loop spans 17 amino acids. V lost 4 bases and J lost 0, with 15 bases in between. Germline V gives CDR1 SNHLY, CDR2 FYNNEI. Here the CDR3 DNA reads TGTGCCAGCAGTGCTCGAGGGACATTCGCGAACACCGGGGAGCTGTTTTTT. Protein: CASSARGTFANTGELFF.

V usage is TRBV28 and J usage is TRBJ1-2; D is possibly TRBD1 (6 bases). Germline CDR1 MDHEN, CDR2 SYDVKM. The CDR3 is 16 residues long. The V gene lost 5 bases and the J gene lost 4 bases, with 20 bases spanning the gap. The CDR3 DNA reads TGTGCCAGCAGTGGTGGACGAGGGGGTTATGCCTATGGCTACACCTTC. It encodes CASSGGRGGYAYGYTF.

Concerning this clone itself: The junction departs from the called germline gene at one end, perhaps through a read error. This chain uses TRBV4-1 with TRBJ2-3; the match to TRBD2 covers 9 bases. The CDR3 extends over 20 amino acids. The germline V gene has CDR1 MGHRA and CDR2 YSYEKL. CDR3 protein: CARSHGGGGASGSWTDTQYF. CDR3 coding DNA: TGCGCCCGCAGCCACGGGGGCGGGGGGGCCAGCGGGAGTTGGACAGATACGCAGTATTTT.

This clone is a singleton in its sample. The J gene is TRBJ2-7, the V gene TRBV27, with D perhaps matching TRBD2 (7 bases). In germline, CDR1 is MNHEY, CDR2 SMNVEV (reference sequence). The CDR3 loop spans 14 amino acids. Trimming took off 9 bases at V and 3 bases at J, with 18 bases between the two ends. The CDR3 sequence is CASWGRGGNYEQYF. DNA of the CDR3: TGTGCCAGTTGGGGGAGGGGGGGAAACTACGAGCAGTACTTC.

The rearrangement links TRBV30 to TRBJ2-5, with D perhaps TRBD2 (6 bases). Per the germline V gene, CDR1 is GTSNPN and CDR2 is SVGIG (reference sequence). This CDR3 is 15 amino acids long. V dropped 3 bases and J dropped 2 bases, with 16 bases sitting between them. CDR3 coding DNA: TGTGCCTGGAGGGGGAAGGGGACTGGGCAAGAGACCCAGTACTTC. As protein: CAWRGKGTGQETQYF.

CDR3 amino acids: CASSWNSEAFF. In nucleotides, the CDR3 is TGTGCCAGCAGTTGGAACAGCGAAGCTTTCTTT. This rearrangement joins TRBV6-5 to TRBJ1-1; D not certain. The CDR3 consists of 11 residues. Trimming left V 4 bases short and J 8 bases short, with 8 bases between. Germline CDR1 reads MNHEY; CDR2 reads SVGAGI.

The chain carries TRBV7-3 and TRBJ1-6, with TRBD1 as a possible D gene (5 bases). V was pared by 2 bases and J by 11 bases, with 19 bases between. The CDR3 totals 16 residues. The germline gives CDR1 SGHTA, CDR2 FQGTGA. The CDR3 protein is CASSLFPQGANTPLHF. The CDR3 coding sequence is TGTGCCAGCAGCTTATTTCCCCAGGGCGCAAATACACCCCTCCACTTT.

V and J are TRBV9 and TRBJ2-2, with TRBD2 identical over 12 bases. Germline CDR1 is SGDLS and CDR2 is YYNGEE. The V and J ends lost 3 bases and 7 bases, in that order; junction bases with no gene match: 7. The CDR3 has 16 residues. The CDR3 loop is CASSERTSGAGGELFF. Written as DNA, the CDR3 is TGTGCCAGCAGCGAGAGGACTAGCGGGGCTGGCGGGGAGCTGTTTTTT.

The chain carries TRBV4-3 and TRBJ1-1, with no clear D. Germline assignment: CDR1 LGHNA and CDR2 YSLEER. Trimming shortened V by 0 bases and J by 10 bases, and 15 bases separated the two germline ends. CDR3 length: 14 residues. In nucleotides, the CDR3 is TGCGCCAGCAGCCAAGAGCGCACAGCCGTTGTAGCTTTCTTT. This encodes CASSQERTAVVAFF.

The rearrangement uses TRBV19 and TRBJ1-4; 8 bases fit TRBD1. Per the germline V gene, CDR1 is LNHDA and CDR2 is SQIVND (reference sequence). This CDR3 is 14 amino acids long. Trimming cost V 6 bases and J 8 bases; bases outside gene matches: 8. The CDR3 bases are TGTGCCAGTAGGGTACAGGGGGGGAGAGAAAAACTGTTTTTT. Its translation: CASRVQGGREKLFF.

V is TRBV14 and J is TRBJ2-1; 8 bases are a match to TRBD2. CDR3 length: 13 amino acids. Germline CDR1 is SGHDN and CDR2 is FVKESK. The V segment lost 4 bases and the J segment 15 bases; nucleotides outside the gene matches: 11. DNA of the CDR3: TGTGCCAGCAGCCTCACTAGGACTAGCCGGGTGTTCTTC. This codes for CASSLTRTSRVFF.

This clone occurred a few times. The gene calls are TRBV28 and TRBJ1-2; D is ambiguous. Germline CDR1 reads MDHEN; CDR2 reads SYDVKM. V was trimmed by 8 bases and J by 3 bases, leaving 25 bases between them. This CDR3 has 17 amino acids. As DNA, the CDR3 is TGTGCCAGCGGCTACCTGAGGACGGGAGGATTCGACTATGGCTACACCTTC. Its protein is CASGYLRTGGFDYGYTF.

The chain recombines TRBV5-1 with TRBJ1-1, with 9 positions matching TRBD1. V lost 4 bases and J lost 5; bases outside the gene matches: 9. CDR3 length: 15 residues. Germline lookup yields CDR1 SGHRS and CDR2 YFSETQ. The CDR3 DNA reads as TGCGCCAGCAGCGATCCGACAGGGGGATCTACTGAAGCTTTCTTT. Translation: CASSDPTGGSTEAFF.

The chain joins TRBV20-1 to TRBJ1-1; D gene uncertain. The V end was cut by 3 bases, the J end by 1 base, with 12 bases between. The CDR3 runs 14 residues. Looked up from germline, CDR1 is DFQATT and CDR2 is SNEGSKA (reference sequence). The CDR3 DNA follows: TGCAGTGCTAGTTTCCCAGGAAAGAACACTGAAGCTTTCTTT. As protein: CSASFPGKNTEAFF.

This clone was detected once. The chain recombines TRBV30 with TRBJ2-1; 11 nucleotides match TRBD2. J was trimmed by 12 bases and V by 2 bases; bases with no gene match: 3. The germline gives CDR1 GTSNPN, CDR2 SVGIG (reference sequence). This CDR3 is 12 amino acids long. CDR3 residues: CAWSYLAGGQFF. The CDR3 nucleotides are TGTGCCTGGAGTTATCTAGCGGGAGGGCAGTTCTTC. The variable domain in full, completed from reference TRBV30 and TRBJ2-1, reads SQTIHQWPATLVQPVGSPLSLECTVEGTSNPNLYWYRQAAGRGLQLLFYSVGIGQISSEVPQNLSASRPQDRQFILSSKKLLLSDSGFYLCAWSYLAGGQFFGPGTRLTVL.

The chain links TRBV7-9 to TRBJ2-1; D gene unclear. The V end lost 7 bases, the J end lost 0 bases, and 16 bases lay between the germline ends. The CDR3 contains 16 residues. Germline assignment: CDR1 SEHNR and CDR2 FQNEAQ (reference sequence). The CDR3 nucleotides are TGTGCCAGCAATAACCCGCGGTGGAGCTCCTACAATGAGCAGTTCTTC. The encoded protein is CASNNPRWSSYNEQFF.

The rearrangement joins TRBV7-3 to TRBJ2-5, with TRBD2 matching over 7 bases. The germline gives CDR1 SGHTA, CDR2 FQGTGA. The CDR3 has 16 residues. With 1 base clipped from V and 4 bases from J, the junction kept 9 bases outside the gene matches. The chain's CDR3 is CASSLSLAASAETQYF. CDR3 sequence (DNA): TGTGCCAGCAGCTTAAGCCTAGCGGCCTCGGCAGAGACCCAGTACTTC.

This clone turned up a few times. This chain connects TRBV7-9 to TRBJ2-7, with D maybe TRBD2 (5 bases). The ends were cut back, 0 bases at V and 2 bases at J, with 8 bases in the middle. The V gene's germline CDR1 is SEHNR and CDR2 FQNEAQ (reference sequence). This CDR3 is 14 amino acids long. CDR3 residues: CASSLALAAYEQYF. The CDR3 nucleotides read TGTGCCAGCAGCTTAGCCCTAGCAGCCTACGAGCAGTACTTC.

The DNA for the CDR3 is TGTCCCACCAGCTCACTCGGGGGGGGATTCACCGGGGAGCTGTTTTTT. This encodes CPTSSLGGGFTGELFF. The J gene is TRBJ2-2, the V gene TRBV9; TRBD2 agrees at 8 bases. Germline-derived CDR1 and CDR2 are SGDLS and YYNGEE. The CDR3 has 16 amino acids.

This clone was detected only a few times. The chain has TRBV27 and TRBJ2-7, with D tentatively TRBD1 (5 bases). V lost 5 bases to trimming and J lost 3 bases, with 20 bases between them. This CDR3 region has 16 residues. Germline CDR1 and CDR2: MNHEY and SMNVEV (reference sequence). The CDR3 here is CASSIQGVVGVYEQYF. CDR3 DNA sequence: TGTGCCAGCAGTATCCAGGGTGTCGTTGGTGTCTACGAGCAGTACTTC.